Included here is one T cell receptor beta chain sequence, with context. Methods used by the authors: Estimation of nucleated cell counts relied on the amplification of reference gene primers. Generated by immunoSEQ multiplex PCR, the TCRdb table keeps only in-frame clones and is missing some. D and trimming come from the DNA, and the V and J calls and clone size come from that table. The repertoire holds 85,000 to 100,000 clones, with approximately 80% as singletons. V trimming: 0 bases; J trimming: 7 bases; junction bases outside the gene matches: 6. CDR1 KGHSH and CDR2 LQKENI come from the germline V gene. The CDR3 runs to 17 residues. This specimen belongs to a study of blood T cell repertoires in COVID-19. For the study at large: The origin of the acute and convalescent COVID-19 samples was the United States, Italy and Spain.

Sequencing input: peripheral blood. The chain couples TRBV18 to TRBJ2-2; 12 positions match TRBD2. The clonotype originates from a human donor in a cohort sampled during active COVID-19. CDR3 DNA sequence: TGTGCCAGCTCACCACCAGGCTCACTAGCGGGAGGCGGGGAGCTGTTTTTT. This gives the protein CASSPPGSLAGGGELFF. Drawing the rest from reference TRBV18 and TRBJ2-2, the complete variable domain is NAGVMQNPRHLVRRRGQEARLRCSPMKGHSHVYWYRQLPEEGLKFMVYLQKENIIDESGMPKERFSAEFPKEGPSILRIQQVVRGDSAAYFCASSPPGSLAGGGELFFGEGSRLTVL.